This is a list of T cell receptor beta chains from one sample in a study of blood T cell repertoires in COVID-19. Sequencing was performed with immunoSEQ multiplex PCR; in TCRdb, only in-frame clones are kept and a portion is missing. Found here are around 230,000 clones, roughly 80% of them singletons; the top ten hold roughly 7.9%. Sample: peripheral blood. These receptors were obtained from a woman older than 75 with acute or convalescent COVID-19. Both conserved end residues are part of each CDR3. D genes are given only for firm matches. Clone size, where shown, is once, few, many, or a class for clones that have expanded.

size	D	V	J	DNA	CDR3
.	.	TRBV4-2	TRBJ2-7	TGTGCCAGCAGCCAAGGGGGGGAGTTCTCCTACGAGCAGTACTTC	CASSQGGEFSYEQYF
.	.	TRBV15	TRBJ1-1	TGTGCCACCAGCAGAGATCGGGTGACAGGTTGGAACACTGAAGCTTTCTTT	CATSRDRVTGWNTEAFF
.	.	TRBV6-5	TRBJ1-5	TGTGCCAGCTCGCGGGATTTCAATCAGCCCCAGCATTTT	CASSRDFNQPQHF
.	.	TRBV6-5	TRBJ2-4	TGTGCCAGCAGTTACTACGGAGGAAACATTCAGTACTTC	CASSYYGGNIQYF
.	.	TRBV5-1	TRBJ1-3	TGCGCCAGCAGTCCGGACAGTTGGGCTGGAAACACCATATATTTT	CASSPDSWAGNTIYF
.	TRBD2	TRBV10-3	TRBJ2-7	TGTGCCATCAGTACCGCAAGCGGGACGACCTACGAGCAGTACTTC	CAISTASGTTYEQYF
.	.	TRBV11-3	TRBJ2-3	TGTGCCAGCAGCCCCGGACAGAGCACAGATACGCAGTATTTT	CASSPGQSTDTQYF
.	TRBD1	TRBV27	TRBJ1-2	TGTGCCAGCAGTTTAAGGATTTCGGACAGGAATGGCTACACCTTC	CASSLRISDRNGYTF
.	TRBD2	TRBV6-5	TRBJ2-7	TGTGCCAGCCGAGGGAGAAGGACTAGCAGCTACGAGCAGTACTTC	CASRGRRTSSYEQYF
.	.	TRBV4-1	TRBJ1-2	TGCGCCAGCAGCCAAGAGGGGCAGGGTGGGGGGTTCGATGGCTACACCTTC	CASSQEGQGGGFDGYTF
once	TRBD2	TRBV19	TRBJ2-7	TGTGCCAGTAGTCAACTAGCGGGAAAATACGAGCAGTACTTC	CASSQLAGKYEQYF
.	TRBD2	TRBV6-5	TRBJ2-2	TGTGCCAGCAGAATAGCGGGGGTGAAAACCGGGGAGCTGTTTTTT	CASRIAGVKTGELFF
.	.	TRBV5-6	TRBJ1-6	TGTGCCAGCAGCCCCGCAGGGCAGCCCCTCCACTTT	CASSPAGQPLHF
.	.	TRBV7-9	TRBJ1-5	TGTGCCAGCAGCTTAGGGAGGGCTTTGGGTCAGCCCCAGCATTTT	CASSLGRALGQPQHF
.	.	TRBV5-1	TRBJ1-2	TGCGCCAGCAGCTCTTATGGACAGAACTATGGCTACACCTTC	CASSSYGQNYGYTF
.	.	TRBV7-2	TRBJ2-5	TGTGCCAGCAGCGGGGTACCGGGGGAGACCCAGTACTTC	CASSGVPGETQYF
.	.	TRBV7-7	TRBJ2-2	TGTGCCAGCAGCCCTCTAGGGGGGGTGCCCGGGGAGCTGTTTTTT	CASSPLGGVPGELFF
.	TRBD2	TRBV9	TRBJ2-1	TGTGCCAGCAGCCCCCGCGCGGGAGCTGGCGATGAGCAGTTCTTC	CASSPRAGAGDEQFF
few	.	TRBV5-1	TRBJ2-7	TGCGCCAGCAGCCCGAACTTGGGCGAAAGCTCCTACGAGCAGTACTTC	CASSPNLGESSYEQYF
few	TRBD2	TRBV7-2	TRBJ2-3	TGTGCCAGCAGCTTAGGGGGACTAGCGGGGGATACGCAGTATTTT	CASSLGGLAGDTQYF
.	.	TRBV11-3	TRBJ2-5	TGTGCCAGCAGCATAACCGGGACAAAAGGGACCCAGTACTTC	CASSITGTKGTQYF
.	.	TRBV28	TRBJ2-7	TGTGCCAGCAGTTTCGGCAGGGACTACGAGCAGTACTTC	CASSFGRDYEQYF
.	.	TRBV7-9	TRBJ1-5	TGTGCCAGCAGCCCACAACCAGGGGGCAATCAGCCCCAGCATTTT	CASSPQPGGNQPQHF
.	TRBD1	TRBV19	TRBJ2-3	TGTGCCAGTAGTTACGACAGGGGGAGGGCAGATACGCAGTATTTT	CASSYDRGRADTQYF
.	.	TRBV7-9	TRBJ2-7	TGTGCCAGCAGCTTAGCAGGCCGGACAATAGGAGCCTACGAGCAGTACTTC	CASSLAGRTIGAYEQYF
.	.	TRBV6-2/TRBV6-3	TRBJ2-4	TGTGCCAGCAGTCCCGACCGGGGAAAAAACATTCAGTACTTC	CASSPDRGKNIQYF
.	TRBD2	TRBV3-1/TRBV3-2	TRBJ2-1	TGTGCCAGCAGCCAAGTAACCCGGGGGGGAAACAATGAGCAGTTCTTC	CASSQVTRGGNNEQFF
.	.	TRBV6-2/TRBV6-3	TRBJ2-1	TGTGCCAGCAGTCAGCGAGATGAGCAGTTCTTC	CASSQRDEQFF
.	TRBD1	TRBV20-1	TRBJ1-2	TGCAGTGCTAGTCTGTCAGGGGGATACTCTAACTATGGCTACACCTTC	CSASLSGGYSNYGYTF